These 10 T cell receptor beta chains came from one sample sequenced in a study of a mutant IDH1 vaccine in newly diagnosed glioma (dated by TCRdb to the early 2020s). These TCRs' antigens remain unknown. This specimen's time point label, per the study, means: week 47, end of study. Every vaccine dose consisted of 300 ug of a 20-mer mutant IDH1 peptide in Montanide, administered subcutaneously together with topical imiquimod. The library was produced with the immunoSEQ multiplex PCR assay. The table was pulled from immuneACCESS by TCRdb, which kept in-frame rearrangements only. Such tables lose some clones; where checked, under half of the loss comes from unresolved V genes, and the rest has no known cause. The sample table contains approximately 50,000 clones; only one count was recorded for roughly 72% of them. The top ten clones comprise 4% to 5.5% of the sample. The material sequenced was PBMCs, taken from a glioma patient whose treatment included an IDH1 peptide vaccine. The receptors were gathered from a woman in her thirties or forties with glioma. Some clones in this sample may be carry-over from other donors' samples.

Here the CDR3 reads CASSLGQGTSHYEQYF. CDR3 nucleotide sequence: TGTGCCAGCAGCTTGGGACAGGGAACTTCCCACTACGAGCAGTACTTC. The rearrangement joins TRBV5-6 to TRBJ2-7; 7 bases are a match to TRBD1. With 0 bases clipped from V and 3 bases from J, the junction kept 9 bases outside the gene matches. This CDR3 region has 16 residues. CDR1 is SGHDT and CDR2 is YYEEEE in the germline V gene.

This clone is medium-sized. V and J are TRBV29-1 and TRBJ1-1; no reliable D call. The V gene lost 7 bases and the J gene lost 6 bases, with 15 bases spanning the gap. There are 12 residues in the CDR3. The germline V gene encodes CDR1 SQVTM and CDR2 ANQGSEA. The CDR3 region is CSGSYVRAEAFF. Written as DNA, the CDR3 is TGCAGCGGGTCGTATGTTCGGGCTGAAGCTTTCTTT.

The chain employs TRBV19 and TRBJ2-2; D unresolved. Germline assignment: CDR1 LNHDA and CDR2 SQIVND (reference sequence). The CDR3 loop spans 13 amino acids. Trimming removed 4 bases from V and 10 bases from J, with 13 bases in between. Here the CDR3 DNA reads TGTGCCAGTAGTAGTCCTCTCCCGGCGGAGCTGTTTTTT. It translates to CASSSPLPAELFF.

V and J are TRBV9 and TRBJ1-6; TRBD1 aligns across 8 bases. The germline V gene encodes CDR1 SGDLS and CDR2 YYNGEE. V gave up 4 bases and J gave up 6 bases; unmatched junction bases: 6. This CDR3 contains 15 residues. The CDR3, as DNA: TGTGCCAGCAGCCCCGGACAGGGAGGTAATTCACCCCTCCACTTT. It translates to CASSPGQGGNSPLHF.

V and J are TRBV7-9 and TRBJ1-2; D perhaps matches TRBD1 (6 bases). From germline, CDR1 is SEHNR and CDR2 FQNEAQ (reference sequence). The V and J ends lost 5 bases and 4 bases respectively, with 17 bases between them. The CDR3 has 15 amino acids. The CDR3 sequence is CASSGSGTNSYGYTF. Written as DNA, the CDR3 is TGTGCCAGCAGCGGATCCGGGACAAACAGCTATGGCTACACCTTC.

J is TRBJ1-5 and V is TRBV5-6, with 9 bases lining up with TRBD1. The CDR3 sequence is 15 residues long. With V trimmed by 4 bases and J by 6 bases, 8 bases remained unmatched. CDR1 SGHDT and CDR2 YYEEEE come from the germline V gene. The CDR3 coding sequence is TGTGCCAGCAGCCTGACAGGGGGGTGGGGTCAGCCCCAGCATTTT. Protein sequence: CASSLTGGWGQPQHF.

The chain employs TRBV10-1 and TRBJ1-6, with D maybe TRBD1 (5 bases). Trimming pared 2 bases from V and 8 bases from J, leaving 13 bases between. The germline V gene has CDR1 WNHNN and CDR2 SYGVQD (reference sequence). The CDR3 has 15 amino acids. The CDR3 loop reads CASSEGGTVDSPLHF. The DNA for the CDR3 is TGCGCCAGCAGTGAGGGGGGGACGGTTGATTCACCCCTCCACTTT.

The chain uses TRBV5-1 and TRBJ2-3; D is perhaps TRBD2 (7 bases). V dropped 5 bases and J dropped 3 bases, with 19 bases sitting between them. Germline CDR1 and CDR2: SGHRS and YFSETQ. The CDR3 loop spans 16 amino acids. CDR3 residues: CASRTGLAGATDTQYF. The CDR3 DNA reads TGCGCCAGCAGAACGGGATTGGCGGGGGCTACAGATACGCAGTATTTT.

The V gene is TRBV11-2, the J gene TRBJ1-4; tentatively, D is TRBD1 (6 bases). This CDR3 contains 12 residues. Germline lookup yields CDR1 SGHAT and CDR2 FQNNGV. V was shortened by 5 bases and J by 10 bases, with 11 bases between the two germline ends. This CDR3 is CASSPGAGKLFF. CDR3 nucleotides: TGTGCCAGCAGCCCGGGGGCGGGAAAACTGTTTTTT.

This rearrangement joins TRBV5-6 to TRBJ1-1; D gene unclear. The germline gives CDR1 SGHDT, CDR2 YYEEEE. The CDR3 is made up of 13 amino acids. The germline V and J ends were trimmed by 4 bases and 11 bases, with 18 bases remaining between them. Written as DNA, the CDR3 is TGTGCCAGCAGCCCCTTTCTTACGTCGGAGGCTTTCTTT. This gives the protein CASSPFLTSEAFF. Supplemented by reference TRBV5-6 and TRBJ1-1, the full variable domain reads DAGVTQSPTHLIKTRGQQVTLRCSPKSGHDTVSWYQQALGQGPQFIFQYYEEEERQRGNFPDRFSGHQFPNYSSELNVNALLLGDSALYLCASSPFLTSEAFFGQGTRLTVV.